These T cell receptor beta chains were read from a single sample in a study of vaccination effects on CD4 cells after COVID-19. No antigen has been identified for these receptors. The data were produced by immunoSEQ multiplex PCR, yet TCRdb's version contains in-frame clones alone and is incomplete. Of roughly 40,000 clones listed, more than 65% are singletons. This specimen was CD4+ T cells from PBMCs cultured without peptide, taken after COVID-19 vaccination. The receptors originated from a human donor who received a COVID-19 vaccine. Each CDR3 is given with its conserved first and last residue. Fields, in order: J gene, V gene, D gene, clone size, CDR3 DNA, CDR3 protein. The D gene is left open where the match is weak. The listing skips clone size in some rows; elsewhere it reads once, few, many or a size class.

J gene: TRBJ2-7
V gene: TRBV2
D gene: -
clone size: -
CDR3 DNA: TGTGCCAGCAGTGAACAATACGGGAGCTGGTACGAGCAGTACTTC
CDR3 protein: CASSEQYGSWYEQYF

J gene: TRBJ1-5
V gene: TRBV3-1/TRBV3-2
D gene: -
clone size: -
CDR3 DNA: TGTGCCAGCAGCCAAAAACAACGAAACGATAGCAATCAGCCCCAGCATTTT
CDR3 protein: CASSQKQRNDSNQPQHF

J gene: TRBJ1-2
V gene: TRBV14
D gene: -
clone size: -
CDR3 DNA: TGTGCCAGCAGCCTCAAGGTCCCGAGGACGATTGCTTTGAGTGGCTACACCTTC
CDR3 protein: CASSLKVPRTIALSGYTF

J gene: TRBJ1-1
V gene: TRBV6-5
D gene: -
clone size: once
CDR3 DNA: TGTGCCAGCGGCCGGGACGGGGAAAGCACTGAAGCTTTCTTT
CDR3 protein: CASGRDGESTEAFF

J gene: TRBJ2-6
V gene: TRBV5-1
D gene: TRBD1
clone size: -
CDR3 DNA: TGCGCCAGCACCGGCCCAGGGGGCTCTGGGGCCAACGTCCTGACTTTC
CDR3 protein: CASTGPGGSGANVLTF

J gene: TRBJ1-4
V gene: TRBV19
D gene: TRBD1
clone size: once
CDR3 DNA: TGTGCCAGTAATGAACAGGGGGGCATTGGTGAAAAACTGTTTTTT
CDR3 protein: CASNEQGGIGEKLFF

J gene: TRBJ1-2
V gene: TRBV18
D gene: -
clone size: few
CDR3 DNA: TGTGCCAGCTCACCCGGACCGTACTATGGCTACACCTTC
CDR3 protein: CASSPGPYYGYTF

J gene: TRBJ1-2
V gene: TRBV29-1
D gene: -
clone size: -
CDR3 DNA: TGCAGCGTCTCACATTCACCGGGGGCCGGCTATGGCTACACCTTC
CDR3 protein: CSVSHSPGAGYGYTF

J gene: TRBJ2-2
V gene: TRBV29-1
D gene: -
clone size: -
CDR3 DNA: TGCAGCGTCTCCGAGGGGGGCACCGGGGAGCTGTTTTTT
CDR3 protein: CSVSEGGTGELFF

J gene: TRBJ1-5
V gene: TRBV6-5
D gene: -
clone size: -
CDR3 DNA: TGTGCCAGCAGTTACGGTGACCGTAATCAGCCCCAGCATTTT
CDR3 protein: CASSYGDRNQPQHF

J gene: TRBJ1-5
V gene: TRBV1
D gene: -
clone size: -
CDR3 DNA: TGCACCAGCAGCCAGCTCGGACGGCTGGGGGGCAATCAGCCCCAGCATTTT
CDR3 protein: CTSSQLGRLGGNQPQHF

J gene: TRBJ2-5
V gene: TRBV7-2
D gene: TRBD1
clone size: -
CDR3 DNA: TGTGCCAGCAGCTCGATGATGGGACAGGGGGCGCGGGAGACCCAGTACTTC
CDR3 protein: CASSSMMGQGARETQYF

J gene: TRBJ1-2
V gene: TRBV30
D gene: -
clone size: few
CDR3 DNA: TGTGCCTGGAGTATTTCGGGTTATGGCTACACCTTC
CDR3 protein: CAWSISGYGYTF

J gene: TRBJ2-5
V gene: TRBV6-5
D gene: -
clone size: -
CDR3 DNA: TGTGCCAGCACGACAAGGCAGACCCAGTACTTC
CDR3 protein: CASTTRQTQYF

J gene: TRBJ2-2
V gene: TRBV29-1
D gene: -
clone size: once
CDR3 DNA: TGCAGCGTTAAATTTGAGATGTCGGGGACCGGGGAGCTGTTTTTT
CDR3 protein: CSVKFEMSGTGELFF

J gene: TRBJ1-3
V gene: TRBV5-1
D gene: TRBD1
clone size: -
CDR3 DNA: TGCGCCAGCAGACCCCCAGGGGGGTCTGGAAACACCATATATTTT
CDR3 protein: CASRPPGGSGNTIYF

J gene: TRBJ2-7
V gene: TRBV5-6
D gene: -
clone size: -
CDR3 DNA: TGTGCCAGCAGCCGATCTGGCAGGGGCTCTTCCTACGAGCAGTACTTC
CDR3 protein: CASSRSGRGSSYEQYF

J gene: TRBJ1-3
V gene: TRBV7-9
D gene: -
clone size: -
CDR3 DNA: TGTGCCAGCAGCTTAACCGGGTCCTCTGGAAACACCATATATTTT
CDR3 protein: CASSLTGSSGNTIYF

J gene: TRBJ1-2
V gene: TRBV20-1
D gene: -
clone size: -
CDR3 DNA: TGCAGTGCTAGAGACTCCTTAACCTTC
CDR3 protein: CSARDSLTF

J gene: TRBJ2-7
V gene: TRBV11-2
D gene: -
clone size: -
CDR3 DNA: TGTGCCAGCAGCTTAGAGATGGGGATCTACGAGCAGTACTTC
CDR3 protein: CASSLEMGIYEQYF

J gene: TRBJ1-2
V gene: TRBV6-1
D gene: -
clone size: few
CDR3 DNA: TGTGCCAGCAGGGAAACGCGGGCTCCGGACAGTTCTAACTATGGCTACACCTTC
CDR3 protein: CASRETRAPDSSNYGYTF

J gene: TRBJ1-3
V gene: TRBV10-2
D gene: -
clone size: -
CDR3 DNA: TGCGCCAGCAGTGATTTTGGAAACACCATATATTTT
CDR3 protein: CASSDFGNTIYF

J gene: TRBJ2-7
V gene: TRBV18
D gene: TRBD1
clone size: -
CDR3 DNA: TGTGCCAGCTCAGAGGACAGGGGGCTCTACGAGCAGTACTTC
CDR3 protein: CASSEDRGLYEQYF

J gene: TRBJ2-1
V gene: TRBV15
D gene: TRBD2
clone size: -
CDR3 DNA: TGTGCCACCAGCAGACGCCAAACTAGCGGGAGGGCCACCTTCTACAATGAGCAGTTCTTC
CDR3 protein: CATSRRQTSGRATFYNEQFF

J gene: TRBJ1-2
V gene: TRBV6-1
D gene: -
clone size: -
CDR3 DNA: TGTGCCAGCAGTGAGATAACAAACTATGGCTACACCTTC
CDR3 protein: CASSEITNYGYTF

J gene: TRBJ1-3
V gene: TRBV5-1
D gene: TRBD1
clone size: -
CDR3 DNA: TGCGCCAGCAGCGCCGGGACAGGGGGAAACACCATATATTTT
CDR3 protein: CASSAGTGGNTIYF

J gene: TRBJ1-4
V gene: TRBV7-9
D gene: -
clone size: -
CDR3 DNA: TGTGCCAGCAGCGCCGATAATGAAAAACTGTTTTTT
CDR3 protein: CASSADNEKLFF

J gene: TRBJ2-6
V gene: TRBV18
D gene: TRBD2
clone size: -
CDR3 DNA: TGTGCCAGCTCACCGAATTTTTTTAGCGGGGGGTTAGACGGATCGTCAGGGGCCAACGTCCTGACTTTC
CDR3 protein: CASSPNFFSGGLDGSSGANVLTF

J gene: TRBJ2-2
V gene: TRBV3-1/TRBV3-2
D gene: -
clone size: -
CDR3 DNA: TGTGCCAGCAGCCAAGGGCAGCTGGAGGGGGAGCTGTTTTTT
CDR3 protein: CASSQGQLEGELFF

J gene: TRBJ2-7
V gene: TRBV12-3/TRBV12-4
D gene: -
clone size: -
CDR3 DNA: TGTGCCAGCAGTAGGGACAACCGCGAGCAGTACTTC
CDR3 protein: CASSRDNREQYF

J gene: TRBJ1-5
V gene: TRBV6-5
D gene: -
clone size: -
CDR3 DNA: TGTGCAGGGGGTGGCAATCAGCCCCAGCATTTT
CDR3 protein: CAGGGNQPQHF

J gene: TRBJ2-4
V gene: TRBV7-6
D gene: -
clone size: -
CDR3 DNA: TGTGCCAGCAGAACCGCGGTGGGGTTAGCCAAAAACATTCAGTACTTC
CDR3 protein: CASRTAVGLAKNIQYF

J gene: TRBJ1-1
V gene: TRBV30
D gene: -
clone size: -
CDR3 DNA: TGTGCCTGGAGCTCTACAGGGAGGACTGAAGCTTTCTTT
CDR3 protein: CAWSSTGRTEAFF

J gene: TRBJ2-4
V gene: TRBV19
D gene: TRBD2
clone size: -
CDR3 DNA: TGTGCCAGTAGTCTAACCCCCCTACTAGCCGGGAGGACCAAAAACATTCAGTACTTC
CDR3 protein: CASSLTPLLAGRTKNIQYF

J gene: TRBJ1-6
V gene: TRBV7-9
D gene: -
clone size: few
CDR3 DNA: TGTGCCAGCAGCTTAGGAGGGGGGCTAAATAATTCACCCCTCCACTTT
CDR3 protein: CASSLGGGLNNSPLHF

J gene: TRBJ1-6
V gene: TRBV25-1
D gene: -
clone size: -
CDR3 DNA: TGTGCCAGCAGTGCCTCCGGGACTTCACCCCTCCACTTT
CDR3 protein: CASSASGTSPLHF

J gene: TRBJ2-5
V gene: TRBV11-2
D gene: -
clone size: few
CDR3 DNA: TGTGCCAGCAGCTTACGTTACAGCCAAGAGACCCAGTACTTC
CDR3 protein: CASSLRYSQETQYF

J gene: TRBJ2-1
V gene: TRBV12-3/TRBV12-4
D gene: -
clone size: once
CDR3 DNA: TGTGCCAGCAGTTACGGGACGGAGCAGTTCTTC
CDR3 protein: CASSYGTEQFF

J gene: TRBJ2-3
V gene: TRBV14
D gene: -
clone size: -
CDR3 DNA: TGTGCCAGCAGGGCGGGAATTCGAGGAACAGATACGCAGTATTTT
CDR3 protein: CASRAGIRGTDTQYF

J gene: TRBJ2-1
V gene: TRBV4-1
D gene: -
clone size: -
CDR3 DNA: TGCGCCAGCAGCCACCCACTAGTTTCCACCAATGAGCAGTTCTTC
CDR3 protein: CASSHPLVSTNEQFF

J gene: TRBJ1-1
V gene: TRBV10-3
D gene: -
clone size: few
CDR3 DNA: TGTGCCATCAGTGATACCGGGGCGGGCGAAGCTTTCTTT
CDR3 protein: CAISDTGAGEAFF

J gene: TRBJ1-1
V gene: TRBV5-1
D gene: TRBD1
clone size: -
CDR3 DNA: TGCGCCAGCAACGGACAGGGAGGCACTGAAGCTTTCTTT
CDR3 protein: CASNGQGGTEAFF

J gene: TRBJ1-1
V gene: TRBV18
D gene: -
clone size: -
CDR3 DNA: TGTGCCAGCTCACAGGGGATGAACACTGAAGCTTTCTTT
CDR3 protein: CASSQGMNTEAFF

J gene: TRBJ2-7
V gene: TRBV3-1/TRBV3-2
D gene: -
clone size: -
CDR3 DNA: TGTGCCAGCAGCCAAGAGTACAGAACCTACGAGCAGTACTTC
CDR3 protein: CASSQEYRTYEQYF

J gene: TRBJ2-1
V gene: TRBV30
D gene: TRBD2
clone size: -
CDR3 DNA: TGTGCCTGGAGCGCGAAGGGTCTAGCGGGGGGGTATGAGCAGTTCTTC
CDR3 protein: CAWSAKGLAGGYEQFF

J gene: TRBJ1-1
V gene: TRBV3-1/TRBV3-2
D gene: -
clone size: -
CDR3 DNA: TGTGCCAGCAGCCAAGTCCGAGCGAACACTGAAGCTTTCTTT
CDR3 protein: CASSQVRANTEAFF

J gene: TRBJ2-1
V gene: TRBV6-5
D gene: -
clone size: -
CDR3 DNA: TGTGCCAGCAGTTACTCGAGTCGGCTATACAATGAGCAGTTCTTC
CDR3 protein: CASSYSSRLYNEQFF

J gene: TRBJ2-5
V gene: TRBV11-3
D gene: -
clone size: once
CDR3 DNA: TGTGCCAGCAGCCGCACGGCAGCTGGAGAGACCCAGTACTTC
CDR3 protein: CASSRTAAGETQYF

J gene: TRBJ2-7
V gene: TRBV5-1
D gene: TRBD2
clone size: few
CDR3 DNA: TGCGCCAGCAGCTTGGTCGGCGGGAGCTCCTACGAGCAGTACTTC
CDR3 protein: CASSLVGGSSYEQYF

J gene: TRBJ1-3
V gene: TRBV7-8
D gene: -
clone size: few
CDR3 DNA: TGTGCCAGCAGCTTAGTTGGGGTAACGGACTCTGGAAACACCATATATTTT
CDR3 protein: CASSLVGVTDSGNTIYF

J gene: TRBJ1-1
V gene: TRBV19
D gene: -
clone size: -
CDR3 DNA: TGTGCCAGTAGAACGAACACTGAAGCTTTCTTT
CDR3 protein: CASRTNTEAFF